These T cell receptor beta chains were read from a single sample in a study of blood T cell repertoires in COVID-19. Assay used: immunoSEQ multiplex PCR; TCRdb lists only in-frame clones, some missing. The sample has a few hundred thousand clones; about 90% are singletons. Sequenced sample: PBMCs or T cells enriched from blood (not recorded which). The source is a woman in her 30s who had recovered from COVID-19. The CDR3 runs from the conserved cysteine through the conserved F or W. D genes are given only for firm matches. Rows may omit the clone size; those that give it use once, few, many or a size class.

J: TRBJ2-3; size: .; D: TRBD1; V: TRBV27; DNA: TGTGCCAGCAGTTTATCGAGGGGGACAGGGGGCGCGGATACGCAGTATTTT; CDR3: CASSLSRGTGGADTQYF
J: TRBJ2-6; size: .; D: .; V: TRBV5-8; DNA: TGTGCCAGCAGCCGGAGATACACAGGGCAAGGGGCCAACGTCCTGACTTTC; CDR3: CASSRRYTGQGANVLTF
J: TRBJ1-1; size: once; D: .; V: TRBV2; DNA: TGTGCCAGCAGTGTTGCGGGGGCCACTGAAGCTTTCTTT; CDR3: CASSVAGATEAFF
J: TRBJ1-4; size: few; D: .; V: TRBV5-1; DNA: TGCGCCAGCAGCTTGGGAGACACTGGAAGAGAAAAACTGTTTTTT; CDR3: CASSLGDTGREKLFF
J: TRBJ1-1; size: once; D: .; V: TRBV2; DNA: TGTGCCAGCAGTGTCGCGGGGATTGAAGCTTTCTTT; CDR3: CASSVAGIEAFF
J: TRBJ2-1; size: .; D: .; V: TRBV11-3; DNA: TGTGCCAGCAGCTTAATATCCTGGCAGTTCTTC; CDR3: CASSLISWQFF
J: TRBJ2-2; size: .; D: TRBD2; V: TRBV9; DNA: TGTGCCAGCAGCGTAGGGGGAGGGCGGAGCACCGGGGAGCTGTTTTTT; CDR3: CASSVGGGRSTGELFF
J: TRBJ2-1; size: few; D: .; V: TRBV20-1; DNA: TGCAGTGCAATCGGAGGAAGTGAGCAGTTCTTC; CDR3: CSAIGGSEQFF
J: TRBJ1-2; size: once; D: .; V: TRBV28; DNA: TGTGCCAGCAGTTTATGGCGGGGGGAAGGTGGCTACACCTTC; CDR3: CASSLWRGEGGYTF
J: TRBJ2-5; size: .; D: TRBD2; V: TRBV11-2; DNA: TGTGCCAGCAGCTTAGGAGGGCGGGGGGGCGATGAGACCCAGTACTTC; CDR3: CASSLGGRGGDETQYF
J: TRBJ1-5; size: .; D: .; V: TRBV27; DNA: TGTGCCAGCAGTTTAGGGGCAGGGGTGGGCAATCAGCCCCAGCATTTT; CDR3: CASSLGAGVGNQPQHF
J: TRBJ1-5; size: .; D: .; V: TRBV6-1; DNA: TGTGCCAGCAGTGAACGGACAGCGAACAATCAGCCCCAGCATTTT; CDR3: CASSERTANNQPQHF
J: TRBJ1-2; size: .; D: TRBD1; V: TRBV7-2; DNA: TGTGCCAGCAGCGCAAAGACAGGGTTGGAAACAGGCTACACCTTC; CDR3: CASSAKTGLETGYTF
J: TRBJ2-7; size: .; D: .; V: TRBV28; DNA: TGTGCCAGCAGTTCCTCTACCTCCCCCCATGCGGAGCAGTACTTC; CDR3: CASSSSTSPHAEQYF
J: TRBJ2-2; size: .; D: TRBD2; V: TRBV2; DNA: TGTGCCACCGGACTAGCGGGAGGGGGTGGCACCGGGGAGCTGTTTTTT; CDR3: CATGLAGGGGTGELFF
J: TRBJ1-3; size: few; D: TRBD1; V: TRBV5-4; DNA: TGTGCCAGCAGCTCTTACACAGGGGGCGGAAACACCATATATTTT; CDR3: CASSSYTGGGNTIYF
J: TRBJ1-5; size: .; D: TRBD1; V: TRBV5-4; DNA: TGTGCCAGCAGCTCACAGGGGGCGCTTCAGCCCCAGCATTTT; CDR3: CASSSQGALQPQHF
J: TRBJ1-2; size: .; D: TRBD1; V: TRBV19; DNA: TGTGCCAGTAGATGGACAGGGGGCCTTGGCTACACCTTC; CDR3: CASRWTGGLGYTF
J: TRBJ1-1; size: .; D: .; V: TRBV6-5; DNA: TGTGCCACCGCTTACGGGGAGGAAGCTTTCTTT; CDR3: CATAYGEEAFF
J: TRBJ1-4; size: few; D: TRBD1; V: TRBV7-9; DNA: TGTGCCAGCAGCCGTAGACAGGGTTCGAGTACTGAAAAACTGTTTTTT; CDR3: CASSRRQGSSTEKLFF
J: TRBJ2-1; size: .; D: TRBD1; V: TRBV28; DNA: TGTGCCAGCAGCGTGAGACAGGGTGTCTCCTACAATGAGCAGTTCTTC; CDR3: CASSVRQGVSYNEQFF
J: TRBJ1-1; size: few; D: TRBD1; V: TRBV7-8; DNA: TGTGCCAGCAGCTTTCAGGGGGAAACTGAAGCTTTCTTT; CDR3: CASSFQGETEAFF
J: TRBJ2-1; size: .; D: TRBD2; V: TRBV27; DNA: TGTGCCACCCAAGGGAGCGGGGCCTACAATGAGCAGTTCTTC; CDR3: CATQGSGAYNEQFF
J: TRBJ1-1; size: .; D: TRBD1; V: TRBV6-5; DNA: TGTGCCAGCAGGGGGACAGCGGGGAACACTGAAGCTTTCTTT; CDR3: CASRGTAGNTEAFF
J: TRBJ2-1; size: .; D: TRBD2; V: TRBV5-5; DNA: TGTGCCAGCAGCTTGGCGGGACTAGCGGGGGGGATCGATGAGCAGTTCTTC; CDR3: CASSLAGLAGGIDEQFF
J: TRBJ2-5; size: .; D: TRBD2; V: TRBV5-4; DNA: TGTGCCAGCAGCTCCGGACTAGCCGTCACCGTTCAAGAGACCCAGTACTTC; CDR3: CASSSGLAVTVQETQYF
J: TRBJ1-4; size: .; D: .; V: TRBV11-2; DNA: TGTGCCAGCAGGAGAGTGGGGGGGTCGATTGAAAAACTGTTTTTT; CDR3: CASRRVGGSIEKLFF
J: TRBJ1-1; size: .; D: TRBD1; V: TRBV28; DNA: TGTGCCAGCAGTTTTCTCCTCGGGGCAGGGGGAGCGAACACTGAAGCTTTCTTT; CDR3: CASSFLLGAGGANTEAFF
J: TRBJ1-5; size: .; D: .; V: TRBV6-5; DNA: TGTGCCAGCAGTTACTCGAGCGATCAGCCCCAGCATTTT; CDR3: CASSYSSDQPQHF
J: TRBJ2-1; size: .; D: .; V: TRBV3-1/TRBV3-2; DNA: TGTGCCAGCAGCCTTGGATCGGGGGAGGAGCAGTTCTTC; CDR3: CASSLGSGEEQFF
J: TRBJ1-2; size: .; D: .; V: TRBV6-2/TRBV6-3; DNA: TGTGCCAGCAGCCCCGACTATGGCTACACCTTC; CDR3: CASSPDYGYTF
J: TRBJ1-2; size: .; D: TRBD1; V: TRBV28; DNA: TGTGCCAGCAGCCAAGGGGGCGCGATAGGCTACACCTTC; CDR3: CASSQGGAIGYTF
J: TRBJ2-7; size: .; D: .; V: TRBV4-1; DNA: TGCGCCAGCAGCCCCCACCTCCCCAGCTCCTACGAGCAGTACTTC; CDR3: CASSPHLPSSYEQYF
J: TRBJ1-1; size: .; D: .; V: TRBV11-3; DNA: TGTGCCAGCAGTACAGGGAACACTGAAGCTTTCTTT; CDR3: CASSTGNTEAFF
J: TRBJ2-1; size: .; D: TRBD1; V: TRBV10-1; DNA: TGCGCCAGCAGTGAGACTAGGACAGGGTTGTACAATGAGCAGTTCTTC; CDR3: CASSETRTGLYNEQFF